A single sample is the source of the 10 T cell receptor beta chains below, sequenced in a study of cytomegalovirus exposure and HLA in healthy donors. The method was immunoSEQ multiplex PCR; TCRdb's version includes in-frame clones alone and lacks a portion of them. The data show some 220,000 clones, with 75% to 95% seen just once and around 1% held by the top ten. The source material was PBMCs. The receptors come from a woman between 18 and 29 years old in good health and CMV-seronegative.

The V gene is TRBV28, the J gene TRBJ1-2, with D hard to call. The CDR3 spans 14 residues. Germline CDR1 is MDHEN and CDR2 is SYDVKM. Trimming cost V 5 bases and J 8 bases, with 18 bases left between them. CDR3 sequence: CASSHDGGERGYTF. DNA of the CDR3: TGTGCCAGCAGTCACGATGGCGGGGAGCGGGGCTACACCTTC.

The rearrangement joins TRBV11-2 to TRBJ1-4, with a possible D match to TRBD1 (5 bases). The V end lost 3 bases, the J end lost 4 bases, and 9 bases lay between the germline ends. Per the germline V gene, CDR1 is SGHAT and CDR2 is FQNNGV. This CDR3 has 14 residues. CDR3 sequence: CASSLGLLNEKLFF. The CDR3 DNA sequence: TGTGCCAGCAGCTTGGGGCTCCTTAATGAAAAACTGTTTTTT.

This rearrangement joins TRBV2 to TRBJ2-2; perhaps TRBD1 as D (5 bases). V lost 2 bases and J 0 bases, leaving 10 bases between the germline ends. The CDR3 has 16 residues. CDR1 and CDR2 from the germline V gene are SNHLY and FYNNEI. The CDR3 loop is CASSESGAANTGELFF. The CDR3 DNA reads as TGTGCCAGCAGTGAATCTGGGGCAGCGAACACCGGGGAGCTGTTTTTT.

CDR3 amino acids: CASSFTGQVVEKLFF. Written as DNA, the CDR3 is TGTGCCAGCAGCTTCACCGGACAGGTGGTTGAAAAACTGTTTTTT. The gene calls are TRBV7-6 and TRBJ1-4, with TRBD1 matching 7 bases. The length of the CDR3 is 15 residues. Losses at the gene ends were 3 bases for V and 7 bases for J; bases not matched to a gene: 8. The germline V gene encodes CDR1 SGHVS and CDR2 FNYEAQ.

V gene TRBV12-2 combines with J gene TRBJ2-3; TRBD1 was called by the table and not checked on the DNA. TRBV12-2 is described as a pseudogene. CDR3 length equals 16 residues. CDR3 loop: CASRPGQGGITDTQYF. CDR3 in DNA: TGTGCAAGTCGCCCCGGACAGGGGGGCATCACAGATACGCAGTATTTT.

This clone is a singleton in its sample. The rearrangement uses TRBV28 and TRBJ2-7, with a tentative D call TRBD1 (5 bases). The V gene lost 10 bases and the J gene lost 3 bases, with 16 bases spanning the gap. CDR1 and CDR2 (germline): MDHEN, SYDVKM. CDR3 size: 13 residues. The CDR3, as DNA: TGTGCCATTATGTCAGGGAACTTCTACGAGCAGTACTTC. Its translation is CAIMSGNFYEQYF.

This sequence joins TRBV18 and TRBJ2-7; 11 positions agree with TRBD1. The germline V gene encodes CDR1 KGHSH and CDR2 LQKENI. After removal of 8 bases from V and 3 bases from J, the junction contained 3 bases not matched to a gene. The CDR3 covers 13 residues. This CDR3 is CASGTGGFYEQYF. In nucleotides, the CDR3 is TGTGCCAGCGGGACAGGGGGATTCTACGAGCAGTACTTC.

The genes are TRBV6-5 and TRBJ2-5; D remains unclear. The germline V gene has CDR1 MNHEY and CDR2 SVGAGI. Trimming cost V 6 bases and J 4 bases, with 15 bases left between them. The CDR3 extends over 14 amino acids. Here the CDR3 DNA reads TGTGCCAGCAGCCCCACCGGTTCGGGAGAGACCCAGTACTTC. It encodes CASSPTGSGETQYF.

This clone was seen a single time. The chain joins TRBV28 to TRBJ1-5, with D possibly TRBD1 on 6 matching bases. This CDR3 is built from 15 residues. V lost 4 bases and J lost 0, with 10 bases in between. The germline gives CDR1 MDHEN, CDR2 SYDVKM. The DNA of the CDR3 is TGTGCCAGCAGTTGGACAGACCGTAGCAATCAGCCCCAGCATTTT. Translated, it gives CASSWTDRSNQPQHF.

The CDR3: CASSSSGPLRQPQHF. CDR3 DNA: TGTGCCAGCAGCTCGAGTGGGCCTTTAAGGCAGCCCCAGCATTTT. The chain links TRBV7-2 to TRBJ1-5; no definite D call. Trimming took off 4 bases at V and 7 bases at J, with 17 bases between the two ends. CDR3 size: 15 residues. CDR1 and CDR2 from the germline V gene are SGHTA and FQGNSA.